This T cell receptor beta chain was sequenced during a study of early T cells in non-severe SARS-CoV-2 infection. TCRdb independently ran MiXCR on the 5' RACE reads; one entry per CDR3 protein. Altogether about 54,000 distinct CDR3 sequences are present, roughly 7.8% being singletons, with the ten largest covering 10%. Trimming cost V 5 bases and J 0 bases, with 8 bases left between them. This CDR3 region has 14 residues. Germline-derived CDR1 and CDR2 are SGHTA and FQGNSA. This TCR derives from an adult who was a healthcare worker with PCR-confirmed SARS-CoV-2 infection or an uninfected control (not recorded which). This chain joins TRBV7-2 and TRBJ1-5, with D perhaps matching TRBD1 (5 bases). Sample: whole blood, taken at baseline. The CDR3 nucleotides read TGTGCCAGCAGCAAGACAGATAGCAATCAGCCCCAGCATTTT. Its protein product is CASSKTDSNQPQHF.